The entry below gives a single T cell receptor beta chain sequence along with its context. Its antigen remains unidentified. Libraries were prepared by immunoSEQ multiplex PCR; TCRdb keeps only in-frame clonotypes and omits some of them. The data hold more than 9,000 clones, with more than 60% observed a single time. These data belong to a study of T cell repertoires in urothelial bladder cancer. General study points: Up to 17% of carcinoma infiltrating lymphocytes belonged to one T-cell clone. Median T cells were roughly 5,900 in carcinoma and 25,000 to 30,000 in benign specimens.

The CDR3 is 15 amino acids. Trimming stripped 6 bases from V and 2 bases from J, with 14 bases between. From germline, CDR1 is MNHNS and CDR2 SASEGT. This receptor was identified in a human donor with a benign inflammatory bladder lesion. The sequenced sample consisted of tumor-infiltrating cells from bladder cancer. The rearrangement uses TRBV6-1 and TRBJ1-3, with D perhaps matching TRBD1 (5 bases). The CDR3 protein is CASRPGRTTGNTIYF. CDR3 nucleotide sequence: TGTGCCAGCAGGCCGGGACGGACGACTGGAAACACCATATATTTT.